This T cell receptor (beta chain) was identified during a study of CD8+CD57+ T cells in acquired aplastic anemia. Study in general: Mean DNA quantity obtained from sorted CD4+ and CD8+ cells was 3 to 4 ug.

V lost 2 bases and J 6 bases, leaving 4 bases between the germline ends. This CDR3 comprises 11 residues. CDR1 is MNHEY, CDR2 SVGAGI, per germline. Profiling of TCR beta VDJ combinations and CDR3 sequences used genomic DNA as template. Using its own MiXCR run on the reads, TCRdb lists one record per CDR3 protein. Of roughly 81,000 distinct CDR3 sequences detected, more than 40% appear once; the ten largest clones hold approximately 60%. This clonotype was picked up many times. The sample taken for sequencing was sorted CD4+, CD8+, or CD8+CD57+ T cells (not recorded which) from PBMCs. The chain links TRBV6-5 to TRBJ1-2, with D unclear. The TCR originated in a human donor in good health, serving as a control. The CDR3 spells CASSYANGYTF. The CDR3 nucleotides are TGTGCCAGCAGTTACGCGAATGGCTACACCTTC.